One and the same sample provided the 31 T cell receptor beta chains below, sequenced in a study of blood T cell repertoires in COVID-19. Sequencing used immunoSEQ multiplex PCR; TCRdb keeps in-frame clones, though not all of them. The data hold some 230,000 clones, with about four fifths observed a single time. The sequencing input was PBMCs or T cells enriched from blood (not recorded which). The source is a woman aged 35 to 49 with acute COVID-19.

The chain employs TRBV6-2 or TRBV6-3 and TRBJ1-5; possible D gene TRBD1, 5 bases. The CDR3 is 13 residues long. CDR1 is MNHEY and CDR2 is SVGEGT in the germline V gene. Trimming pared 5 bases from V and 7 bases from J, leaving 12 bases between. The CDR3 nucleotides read TGTGCCAGCAGTCAACAGGTCGGCCAGCCCCAGCATTTT. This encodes CASSQQVGQPQHF.

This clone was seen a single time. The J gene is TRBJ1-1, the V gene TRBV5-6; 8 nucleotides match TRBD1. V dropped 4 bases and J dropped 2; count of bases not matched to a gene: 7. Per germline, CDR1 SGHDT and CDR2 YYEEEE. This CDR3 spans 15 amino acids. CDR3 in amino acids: CASSHVDRVNTEAFF. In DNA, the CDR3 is TGTGCCAGCAGCCACGTGGACAGGGTAAACACTGAAGCTTTCTTT. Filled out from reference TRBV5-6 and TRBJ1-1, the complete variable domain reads DAGVTQSPTHLIKTRGQQVTLRCSPKSGHDTVSWYQQALGQGPQFIFQYYEEEERQRGNFPDRFSGHQFPNYSSELNVNALLLGDSALYLCASSHVDRVNTEAFFGQGTRLTVV.

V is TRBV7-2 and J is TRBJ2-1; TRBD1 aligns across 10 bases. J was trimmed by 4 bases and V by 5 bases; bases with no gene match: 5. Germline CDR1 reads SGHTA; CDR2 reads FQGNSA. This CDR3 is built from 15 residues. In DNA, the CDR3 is TGTGCCAGCAGCCCCGGGACAGGGGAGTACAATGAGCAGTTCTTC. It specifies CASSPGTGEYNEQFF.

DNA of the CDR3: TGTGCCAGCTCACGAGGACAGATCCCGAGTGAAAAACTGTTTTTT. It specifies CASSRGQIPSEKLFF. The genes are TRBV18 and TRBJ1-4; possibly TRBD1 for D (6 bases). The germline V gene encodes CDR1 KGHSH and CDR2 LQKENI. The ends were cut back, 4 bases at V and 7 bases at J, with 16 bases in the middle. This CDR3 is built from 15 residues.

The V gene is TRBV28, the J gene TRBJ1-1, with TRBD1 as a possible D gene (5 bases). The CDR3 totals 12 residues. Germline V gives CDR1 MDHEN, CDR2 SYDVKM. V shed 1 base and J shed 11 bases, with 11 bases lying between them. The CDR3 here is CASSLYPGGAFF. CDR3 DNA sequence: TGTGCCAGCAGTTTATATCCCGGGGGGGCTTTCTTT.

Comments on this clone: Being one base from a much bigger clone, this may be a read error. The CDR3 spells CASSSGQGAYEQYF. CDR3 sequence (DNA): TGTGCCAGCAGCTCGGGACAGGGAGCCTACGAGCAGTACTTC. The chain employs TRBV7-9 and TRBJ2-7; 9 bases match TRBD1. This CDR3 is 14 amino acids long. Germline CDR1 SEHNR, CDR2 FQNEAQ (reference sequence). The J segment lost 2 bases and the V segment lost 4 bases, leaving 3 bases of the junction unmatched.

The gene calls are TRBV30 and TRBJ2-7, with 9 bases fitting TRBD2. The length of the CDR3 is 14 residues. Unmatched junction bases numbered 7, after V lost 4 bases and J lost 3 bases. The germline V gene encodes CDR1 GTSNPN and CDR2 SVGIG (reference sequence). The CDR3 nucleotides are TGTGCCTGGAACTCGGCTAGCGGGAACTACGAGCAGTACTTC. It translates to CAWNSASGNYEQYF.

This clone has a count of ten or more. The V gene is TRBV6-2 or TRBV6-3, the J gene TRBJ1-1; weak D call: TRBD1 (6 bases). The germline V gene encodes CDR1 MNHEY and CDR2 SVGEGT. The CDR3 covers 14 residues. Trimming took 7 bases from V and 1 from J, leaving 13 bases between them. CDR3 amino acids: CASNPGGGNTEAFF. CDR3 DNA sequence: TGTGCCAGCAACCCGGGAGGGGGGAACACTGAAGCTTTCTTT.

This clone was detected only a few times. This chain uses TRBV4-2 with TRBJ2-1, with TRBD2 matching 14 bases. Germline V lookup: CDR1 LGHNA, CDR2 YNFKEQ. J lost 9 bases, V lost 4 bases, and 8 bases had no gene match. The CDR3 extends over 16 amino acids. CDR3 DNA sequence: TGTGCCAGCAGCCCGGGACTAGCGGGGGATGATGGTGAGCAGTTCTTC. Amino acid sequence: CASSPGLAGDDGEQFF.

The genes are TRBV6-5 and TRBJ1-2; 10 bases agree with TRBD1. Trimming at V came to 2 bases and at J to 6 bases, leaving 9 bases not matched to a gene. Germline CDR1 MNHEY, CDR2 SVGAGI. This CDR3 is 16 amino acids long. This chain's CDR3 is CASSYRRQGAWDGYTF. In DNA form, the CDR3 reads TGTGCCAGCAGTTACCGCCGACAGGGGGCATGGGATGGCTACACCTTC.

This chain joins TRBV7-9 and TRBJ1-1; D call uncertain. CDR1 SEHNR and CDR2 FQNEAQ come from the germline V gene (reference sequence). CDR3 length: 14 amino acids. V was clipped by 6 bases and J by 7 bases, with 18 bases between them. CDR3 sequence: CASRADPEGREAFF. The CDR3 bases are TGTGCCAGCAGAGCGGACCCCGAAGGCCGTGAAGCTTTCTTT.

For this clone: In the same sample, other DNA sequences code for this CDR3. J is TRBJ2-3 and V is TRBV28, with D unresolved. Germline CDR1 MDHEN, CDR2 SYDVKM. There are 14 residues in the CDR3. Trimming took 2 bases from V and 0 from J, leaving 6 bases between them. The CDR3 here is CASSLPSSTDTQYF. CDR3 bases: TGTGCCAGCAGTTTACCCAGTAGCACAGATACGCAGTATTTT.

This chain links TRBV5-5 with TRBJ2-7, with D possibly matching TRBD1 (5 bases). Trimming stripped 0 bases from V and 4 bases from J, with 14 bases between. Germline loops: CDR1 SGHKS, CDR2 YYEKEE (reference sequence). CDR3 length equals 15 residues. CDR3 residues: CASSLGLGQGYEQYF. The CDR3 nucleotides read TGTGCCAGCAGCTTGGGTTTGGGGCAGGGTTACGAGCAGTACTTC.

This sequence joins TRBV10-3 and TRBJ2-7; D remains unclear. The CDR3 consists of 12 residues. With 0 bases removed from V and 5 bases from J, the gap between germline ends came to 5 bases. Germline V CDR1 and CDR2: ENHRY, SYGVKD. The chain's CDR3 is CAISESTNEQYF. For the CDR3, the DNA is TGTGCCATCAGTGAGTCGACAAACGAGCAGTACTTC.

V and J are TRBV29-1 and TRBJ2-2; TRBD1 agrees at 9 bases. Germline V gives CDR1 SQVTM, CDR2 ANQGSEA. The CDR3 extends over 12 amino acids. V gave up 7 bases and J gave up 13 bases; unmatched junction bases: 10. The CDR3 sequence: CSGGTGRNVLFF. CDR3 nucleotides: TGCAGCGGGGGGACAGGGAGGAACGTGCTGTTTTTT.

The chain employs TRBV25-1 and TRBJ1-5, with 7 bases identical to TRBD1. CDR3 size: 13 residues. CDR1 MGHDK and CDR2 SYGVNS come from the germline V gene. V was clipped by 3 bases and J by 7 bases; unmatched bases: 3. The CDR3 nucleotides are TGTGCCAGCAGTGACAGGGGGACACAGCCCCAGCATTTT. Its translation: CASSDRGTQPQHF.

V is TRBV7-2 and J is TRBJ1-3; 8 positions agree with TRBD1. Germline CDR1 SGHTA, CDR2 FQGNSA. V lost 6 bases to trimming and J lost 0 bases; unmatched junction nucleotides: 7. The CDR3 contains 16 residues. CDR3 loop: CASSQAGGYSGNTIYF. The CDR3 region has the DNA TGTGCCAGCAGTCAAGCAGGGGGCTACTCTGGAAACACCATATATTTT.

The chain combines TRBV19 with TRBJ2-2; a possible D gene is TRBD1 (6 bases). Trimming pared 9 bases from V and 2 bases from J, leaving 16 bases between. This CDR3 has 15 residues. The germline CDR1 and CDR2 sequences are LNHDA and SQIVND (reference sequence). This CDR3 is CASRLTGSNTGELFF. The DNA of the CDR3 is TGTGCCAGCCGATTAACAGGGTCCAACACCGGGGAGCTGTTTTTT.

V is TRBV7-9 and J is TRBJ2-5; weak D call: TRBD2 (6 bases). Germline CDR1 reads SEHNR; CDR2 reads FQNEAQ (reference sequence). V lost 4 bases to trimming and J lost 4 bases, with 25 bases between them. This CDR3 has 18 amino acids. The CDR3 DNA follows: TGTGCCAGCAGCTCCCGGGACCTTAGGGGAGGCTGGATAGAGACCCAGTACTTC. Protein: CASSSRDLRGGWIETQYF.

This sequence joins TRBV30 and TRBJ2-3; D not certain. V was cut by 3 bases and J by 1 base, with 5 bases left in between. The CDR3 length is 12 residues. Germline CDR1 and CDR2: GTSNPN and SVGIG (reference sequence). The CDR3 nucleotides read TGTGCCTGGAGAGGAGGCACAGATACGCAGTATTTT. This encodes CAWRGGTDTQYF.

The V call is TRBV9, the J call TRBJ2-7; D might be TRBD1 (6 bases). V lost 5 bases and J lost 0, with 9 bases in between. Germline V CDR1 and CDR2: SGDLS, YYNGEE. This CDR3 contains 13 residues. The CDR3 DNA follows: TGTGCCAGCAGTACAGGGTTCTCCTACGAGCAGTACTTC. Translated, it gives CASSTGFSYEQYF.

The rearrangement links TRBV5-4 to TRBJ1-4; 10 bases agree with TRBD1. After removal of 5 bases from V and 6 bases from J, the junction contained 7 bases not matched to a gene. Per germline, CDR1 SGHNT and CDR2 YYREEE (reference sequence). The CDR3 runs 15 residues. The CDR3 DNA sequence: TGTGCCAGCAGTTTAATCGGGACAGGGGATGAAAAACTGTTTTTT. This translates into CASSLIGTGDEKLFF. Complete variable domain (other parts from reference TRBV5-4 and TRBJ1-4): ETGVTQSPTHLIKTRGQQVTLRCSSQSGHNTVSWYQQALGQGPQFIFQYYREEENGRGNFPPRFSGLQFPNYSSELNVNALELDDSALYLCASSLIGTGDEKLFFGSGTQLSVL.

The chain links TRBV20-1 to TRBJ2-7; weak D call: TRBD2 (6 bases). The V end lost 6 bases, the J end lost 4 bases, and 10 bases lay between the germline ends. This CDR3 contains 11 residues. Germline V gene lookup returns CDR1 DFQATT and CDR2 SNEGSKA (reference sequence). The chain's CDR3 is CSAGTSYEQYF. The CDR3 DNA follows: TGCAGTGCAGGGACTTCGTACGAGCAGTACTTC.

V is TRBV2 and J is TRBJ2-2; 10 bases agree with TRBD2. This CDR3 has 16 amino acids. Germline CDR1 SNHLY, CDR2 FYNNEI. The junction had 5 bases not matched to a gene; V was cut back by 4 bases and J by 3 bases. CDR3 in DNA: TGTGCCAGCAGTGTCGAAAGCGGGGGGGACACCGGGGAGCTGTTTTTT. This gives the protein CASSVESGGDTGELFF.

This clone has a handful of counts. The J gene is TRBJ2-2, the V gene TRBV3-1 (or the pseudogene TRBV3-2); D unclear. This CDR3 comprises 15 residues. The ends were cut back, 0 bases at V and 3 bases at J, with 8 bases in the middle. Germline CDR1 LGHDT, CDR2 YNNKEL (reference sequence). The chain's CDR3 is CASSQDWPDTGELFF. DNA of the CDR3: TGTGCCAGCAGCCAAGACTGGCCCGACACCGGGGAGCTGTTTTTT.

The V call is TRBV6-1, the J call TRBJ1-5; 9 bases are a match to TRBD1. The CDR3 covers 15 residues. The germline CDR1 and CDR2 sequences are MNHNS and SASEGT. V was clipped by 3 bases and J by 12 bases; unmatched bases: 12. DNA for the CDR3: TGTGCCAGCAGTGACCCGGGACAGGGACGATGGGACCAGCATTTT. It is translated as CASSDPGQGRWDQHF.

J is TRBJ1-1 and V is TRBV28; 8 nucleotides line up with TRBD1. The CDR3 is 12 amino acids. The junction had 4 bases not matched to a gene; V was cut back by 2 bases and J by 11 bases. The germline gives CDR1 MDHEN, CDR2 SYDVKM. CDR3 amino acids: CASSLGQGRAFF. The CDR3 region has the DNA TGTGCCAGCAGTTTAGGACAGGGTCGGGCTTTCTTT.

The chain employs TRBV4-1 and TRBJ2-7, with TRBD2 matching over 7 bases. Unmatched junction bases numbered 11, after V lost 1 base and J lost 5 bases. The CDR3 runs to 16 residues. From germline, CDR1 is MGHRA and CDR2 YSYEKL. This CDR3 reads CASSQVSWRESHEQYF. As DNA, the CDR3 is TGCGCCAGCAGCCAAGTTAGCTGGCGGGAGTCTCACGAGCAGTACTTC.

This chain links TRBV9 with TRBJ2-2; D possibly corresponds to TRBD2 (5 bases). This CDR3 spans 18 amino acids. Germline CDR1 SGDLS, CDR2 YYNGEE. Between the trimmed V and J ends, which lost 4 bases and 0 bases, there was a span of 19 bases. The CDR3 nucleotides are TGTGCCAGCAGCTCCCGTCGGGGTAGCCTCCCGAACACCGGGGAGCTGTTTTTT. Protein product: CASSSRRGSLPNTGELFF.

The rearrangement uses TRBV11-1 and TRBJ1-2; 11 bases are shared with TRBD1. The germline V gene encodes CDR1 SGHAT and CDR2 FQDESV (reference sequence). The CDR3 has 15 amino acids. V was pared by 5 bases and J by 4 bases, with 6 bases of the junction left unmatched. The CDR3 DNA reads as TGTGCCAGCAGCCTCGGACAGGGGGCTGGCTATGGCTACACCTTC. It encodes CASSLGQGAGYGYTF.

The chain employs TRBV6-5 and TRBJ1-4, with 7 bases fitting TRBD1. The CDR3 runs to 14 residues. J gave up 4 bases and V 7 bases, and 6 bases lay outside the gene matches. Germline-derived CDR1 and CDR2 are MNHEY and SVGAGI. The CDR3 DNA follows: TGTGCCAGCATCCTCCCAGGGGGTAATGAAAAACTGTTTTTT. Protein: CASILPGGNEKLFF.